This T cell receptor (beta chain) was obtained from a study of identical twins. Study observations and caveats: In cord blood, abundant beta clonotypes had fewer insertions; memory showed no trend. In beta out-of-frame sequences, the excess sharing between twins was weaker. In drawing conclusions, the study used cross-sectional statistical analysis and did not follow the same donors.

Carrying unique molecular identifiers, the cDNA also gained a universal primer site through template switching. Via MiXCR, TCRdb re-called the 5' RACE reads, giving one row per CDR3 protein. The sample gives about 1.7 million distinct CDR3 sequences, roughly a third of which show up once; 0.25% to 0.3% is in the top ten. This clonotype was counted only a few times. Its antigen is unidentified. The V gene's germline CDR1 is DFQATT and CDR2 SNEGSKA (reference sequence). With 0 bases clipped from V and 4 bases from J, the junction kept 5 bases outside the gene matches. This CDR3 contains 15 residues. Specimen: cord blood. The clonotype was recovered from a newborn girl in good health. The chain joins TRBV20-1 to TRBJ1-4; TRBD1 matches at 7 bases. CDR3 sequence reads: CSAREQGGLNEKLFF. The DNA for the CDR3 is TGCAGTGCTAGAGAGCAGGGGGGCCTTAATGAAAAACTGTTTTTT.